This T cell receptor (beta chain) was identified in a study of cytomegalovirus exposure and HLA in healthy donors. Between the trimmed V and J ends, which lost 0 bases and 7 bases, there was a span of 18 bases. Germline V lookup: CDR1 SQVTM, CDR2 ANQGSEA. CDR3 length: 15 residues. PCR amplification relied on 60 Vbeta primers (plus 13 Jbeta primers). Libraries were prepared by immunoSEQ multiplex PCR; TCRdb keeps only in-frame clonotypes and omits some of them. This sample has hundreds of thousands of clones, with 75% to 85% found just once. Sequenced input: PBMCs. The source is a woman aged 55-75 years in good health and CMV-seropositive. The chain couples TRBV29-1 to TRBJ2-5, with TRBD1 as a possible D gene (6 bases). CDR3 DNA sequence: TGCAGCGTTGAAGATCGGTGGGGTACCAGGGGGACCCAGTACTTC. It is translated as CSVEDRWGTRGTQYF.